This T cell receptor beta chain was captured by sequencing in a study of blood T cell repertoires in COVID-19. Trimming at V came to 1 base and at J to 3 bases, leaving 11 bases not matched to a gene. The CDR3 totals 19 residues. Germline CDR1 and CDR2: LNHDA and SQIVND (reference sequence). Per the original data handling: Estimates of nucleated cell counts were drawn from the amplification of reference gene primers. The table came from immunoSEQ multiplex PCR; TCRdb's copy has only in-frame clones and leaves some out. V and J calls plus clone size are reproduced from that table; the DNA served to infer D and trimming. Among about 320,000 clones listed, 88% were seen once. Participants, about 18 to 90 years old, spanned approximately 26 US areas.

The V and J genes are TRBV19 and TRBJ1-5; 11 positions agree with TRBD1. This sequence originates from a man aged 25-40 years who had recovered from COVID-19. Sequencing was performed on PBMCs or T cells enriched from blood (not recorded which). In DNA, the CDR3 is TGTGCCAGTAGTATAGTGGTCGGGACAGGGGGATTCGACAATCAGCCCCAGCATTTT. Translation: CASSIVVGTGGFDNQPQHF.